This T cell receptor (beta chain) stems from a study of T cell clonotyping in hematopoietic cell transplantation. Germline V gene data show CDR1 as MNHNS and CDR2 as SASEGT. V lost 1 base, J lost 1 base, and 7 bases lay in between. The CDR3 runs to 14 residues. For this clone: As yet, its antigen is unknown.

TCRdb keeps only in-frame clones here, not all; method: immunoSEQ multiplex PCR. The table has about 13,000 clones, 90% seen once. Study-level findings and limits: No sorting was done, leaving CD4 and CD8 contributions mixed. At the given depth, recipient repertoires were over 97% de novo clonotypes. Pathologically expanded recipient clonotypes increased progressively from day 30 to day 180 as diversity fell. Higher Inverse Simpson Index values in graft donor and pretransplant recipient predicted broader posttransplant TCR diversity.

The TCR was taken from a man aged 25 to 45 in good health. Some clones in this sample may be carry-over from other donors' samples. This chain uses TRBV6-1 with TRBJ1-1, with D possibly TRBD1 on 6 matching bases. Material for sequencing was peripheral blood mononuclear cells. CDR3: CASSEGRGNTEAFF. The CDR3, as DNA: TGTGCCAGCAGTGAAGGCAGGGGGAACACTGAAGCTTTCTTT.